The next 31 T cell receptor beta chains were all read from a single sample in a study of blood T cell repertoires in COVID-19. Only in-frame clones appear in the TCRdb table, and some are missing; sequencing was by immunoSEQ multiplex PCR. The sample contains under 450,000 clones, around 88% of which appear only once. Sequencing was performed on peripheral blood. These receptors all come from a woman between 45 and 60 years old with COVID-19, enrolled during active disease.

This clone was recorded once. The chain links TRBV6-6 to TRBJ1-4, with a possible D match to TRBD1 (5 bases). V lost 2 bases, J lost 12 bases, and 16 bases lay in between. The CDR3 is 14 residues long. Germline values: CDR1 MNHNY, CDR2 SVGAGI (reference sequence). CDR3 residues: CASSYGGGGGQLFF. As DNA, the CDR3 is TGTGCCAGCAGTTACGGGGGGGGTGGAGGACAACTGTTTTTT.

The chain employs TRBV25-1 and TRBJ2-3; TRBD2 matches at 7 bases. J lost 2 bases, V lost 3 bases, and 8 bases had no gene match. The CDR3 covers 16 residues. Germline V gene lookup returns CDR1 MGHDK and CDR2 SYGVNS. The CDR3 reads CASSEGDGGFTDTQYF. The CDR3, as DNA: TGTGCCAGCAGTGAGGGGGACGGGGGGTTCACAGATACGCAGTATTTT.

This chain connects TRBV7-9 to TRBJ1-2; 11 bases line up with TRBD1. J was trimmed by 5 bases and V by 4 bases; bases with no gene match: 15. The V gene's germline CDR1 is SEHNR and CDR2 FQNEAQ (reference sequence). This CDR3 comprises 18 residues. Here the CDR3 DNA reads TGTGCCAGCAGCTCTTCGGACAGGGGGCCCAGCTTTGGATATGGCTACACCTTC. Translation gives CASSSSDRGPSFGYGYTF.

V is TRBV6-6 and J is TRBJ1-1, with a tentative D call TRBD1 (5 bases). V dropped 10 bases and J dropped 6 bases, with 15 bases sitting between them. Germline CDR1 reads MNHNY; CDR2 reads SVGAGI (reference sequence). This CDR3 spans 12 amino acids. The CDR3 DNA sequence: TGTGCCACCGAAACAGGAGGGCCTGAAGCTTTCTTT. Its protein product is CATETGGPEAFF.

J is TRBJ2-5 and V is TRBV5-8; 8 bases are shared with TRBD1. The J segment lost 4 bases and the V segment lost 6 bases, leaving 5 bases of the junction unmatched. The CDR3 extends over 13 amino acids. Germline values: CDR1 SGHTS, CDR2 YDEGEE. CDR3 protein: CASTLTGVETQYF. The DNA for the CDR3 is TGTGCCAGCACCCTGACAGGGGTAGAGACCCAGTACTTC. Full variable domain (rest looked up from reference TRBV5-8 and TRBJ2-5): EAGVTQSPTHLIKTRGQQATLRCSPISGHTSVYWYQQALGLGLQFLLWYDEGEERNRGNFPPRFSGRQFPNYSSELNVNALELEDSALYLCASTLTGVETQYFGPGTRLLVL.

The chain uses TRBV5-6 and TRBJ2-7, with D maybe TRBD2 (6 bases). CDR1 SGHDT and CDR2 YYEEEE come from the germline V gene. CDR3 length equals 15 residues. The V gene lost 4 bases and the J gene lost 3 bases, with 17 bases spanning the gap. The CDR3 is CASSALVGGLYEQYF. The CDR3, as DNA: TGTGCCAGCAGCGCCCTAGTTGGGGGACTCTACGAGCAGTACTTC.

V gene TRBV6-5 combines with J gene TRBJ1-2, with unresolved D. V was cut by 7 bases and J by 1 base, with 10 bases left in between. Germline V gene lookup returns CDR1 MNHEY and CDR2 SVGAGI. CDR3 size: 13 residues. In DNA form, the CDR3 reads TGTGCCAGCACCTTACAGCTTAACTATGGCTACACCTTC. It codes for CASTLQLNYGYTF.

The chain has TRBV11-2 and TRBJ2-2; D is perhaps TRBD1 (5 bases). The CDR3 spans 14 residues. Germline CDR1 and CDR2: SGHAT and FQNNGV. V was cut by 8 bases and J by 1 base, with 11 bases left in between. CDR3 in DNA: TGTGCCAGCGGGGCCTGGAAGAACACCGGGGAGCTGTTTTTT. This translates into CASGAWKNTGELFF.

The CDR3 sequence: CASSFRAGQPQHF. The CDR3 nucleotides are TGTGCCAGCAGCTTCAGGGCCGGTCAGCCCCAGCATTTT. The J gene is TRBJ1-5, the V gene TRBV5-6; a possible D gene is TRBD1 (5 bases). Germline CDR1 SGHDT, CDR2 YYEEEE. V was trimmed by 2 bases and J by 6 bases, leaving 9 bases between them. CDR3 size: 13 residues. Supplemented by reference TRBV5-6 and TRBJ1-5, the full variable domain reads DAGVTQSPTHLIKTRGQQVTLRCSPKSGHDTVSWYQQALGQGPQFIFQYYEEEERQRGNFPDRFSGHQFPNYSSELNVNALLLGDSALYLCASSFRAGQPQHFGDGTRLSIL.

This clone has only a few counts. CDR3 coding DNA: TGTGCCAGCTCACCCTTCGCTAGCGGTTCCTCCTACGAGCAGTACTTC. As protein: CASSPFASGSSYEQYF. The chain has TRBV18 and TRBJ2-7, with 7 bases aligning to TRBD2. Germline trimming cut 3 bases from V and 0 bases from J; bases unmatched to any gene: 8. Germline CDR1 KGHSH, CDR2 LQKENI. This CDR3 contains 16 residues.

The rearrangement links TRBV12-3 or TRBV12-4 to TRBJ2-7; TRBD2 aligns across 8 bases. The V segment lost 6 bases and the J segment 5 bases; nucleotides outside the gene matches: 6. The CDR3 sequence is 13 residues long. The CDR3 DNA is TGTGCCAGCAGCTCTATCGGGAGGGACGAGCAGTACTTC. As protein: CASSSIGRDEQYF.

This sequence joins TRBV18 and TRBJ2-4; tentatively, D is TRBD2 (5 bases). Germline V gene sequence: CDR1 KGHSH, CDR2 LQKENI. This CDR3 has 18 amino acids. The germline V and J ends were trimmed by 3 bases and 1 base, with 19 bases remaining between them. The DNA of the CDR3 is TGTGCCAGCTCACCGTCTCTTGAGCGGATGGGGGCCAAAAACATTCAGTACTTC. Translating it yields CASSPSLERMGAKNIQYF.

V is TRBV6-2 or TRBV6-3 and J is TRBJ1-3; 7 bases agree with TRBD1. Losses at the gene ends were 6 bases for V and 0 bases for J; bases not matched to a gene: 14. From germline, CDR1 is MNHEY and CDR2 SVGEGT. The CDR3 loop spans 18 amino acids. The CDR3 DNA follows: TGTGCCAGCAGCCCAAGTGGGGACAGCTTCTTCTCTGGAAACACCATATATTTT. This gives the protein CASSPSGDSFFSGNTIYF.

The chain is built from TRBV30 and TRBJ2-2, with a possible D match to TRBD2 (6 bases). The CDR3 extends over 15 amino acids. Looked up from germline, CDR1 is GTSNPN and CDR2 is SVGIG (reference sequence). Trimming cost V 2 bases and J 3 bases, with 13 bases left between them. CDR3 region: CAWSLDWGDTGELFF. CDR3 nucleotide sequence: TGTGCCTGGAGTCTGGATTGGGGGGACACCGGGGAGCTGTTTTTT.

The V call is TRBV2, the J call TRBJ1-3, with D perhaps TRBD1 (5 bases). This CDR3 comprises 14 residues. Germline V gene sequence: CDR1 SNHLY, CDR2 FYNNEI. Trimming took off 6 bases at V and 1 base at J, with 10 bases between the two ends. The CDR3 loop is CASRTRTSGNTIYF. CDR3 DNA sequence: TGTGCCAGCAGGACAAGGACATCTGGAAACACCATATATTTT.

This clone was observed a handful of times. The CDR3, as DNA: TGTGCCAGCTCCCCCGGGGTTAGCTCCTACGAGCAGTACTTC. It yields the protein CASSPGVSSYEQYF. V usage is TRBV18 and J usage is TRBJ2-7, with D tentatively TRBD2 (5 bases). Germline assignment: CDR1 KGHSH and CDR2 LQKENI. The CDR3 sequence is 14 residues long. V dropped 6 bases and J dropped 0 bases, with 12 bases sitting between them. Full variable domain (remainder filled in from reference TRBV18 and TRBJ2-7): NAGVMQNPRHLVRRRGQEARLRCSPMKGHSHVYWYRQLPEEGLKFMVYLQKENIIDESGMPKERFSAEFPKEGPSILRIQQVVRGDSAAYFCASSPGVSSYEQYFGPGTRLTVT.

V is TRBV6-5 and J is TRBJ2-3, with 9 bases fitting TRBD2. With 5 bases clipped from V and 4 bases from J, the junction kept 4 bases outside the gene matches. There are 14 residues in the CDR3. Germline assignment: CDR1 MNHEY and CDR2 SVGAGI. The CDR3 coding sequence is TGTGCCAGCAGTCGGACTAGCGACGCAGATACGCAGTATTTT. This translates into CASSRTSDADTQYF.

This chain uses TRBV4-1 with TRBJ2-1; weak D call: TRBD2 (5 bases). The CDR3 is 15 residues long. Per germline, CDR1 MGHRA and CDR2 YSYEKL. The V and J ends lost 4 bases and 5 bases respectively, with 15 bases between them. The CDR3 nucleotides are TGCGCCAGCAGCCCTGGGAGTGGACTTGACAATGAGCAGTTCTTC. Amino acids: CASSPGSGLDNEQFF.

The genes are TRBV29-1 and TRBJ2-7; D might be TRBD2 (6 bases). Germline V gives CDR1 SQVTM, CDR2 ANQGSEA. The CDR3 is made up of 10 amino acids. Trimming removed 6 bases from V and 7 bases from J, with 10 bases in between. The CDR3 sequence: CSVAGTEQYF. In DNA form, the CDR3 reads TGCAGCGTGGCCGGGACTGAGCAGTACTTC.

The CDR3 reads CASSLGNYPSYEQYF. The DNA for the CDR3 is TGTGCCAGCAGCTTAGGCAACTACCCCTCCTACGAGCAGTACTTC. This chain uses TRBV5-8 with TRBJ2-7; D is unresolved. Trimming removed 2 bases at V and 0 bases at J, with 12 bases between. The CDR3 loop spans 15 amino acids. Germline loops: CDR1 SGHTS, CDR2 YDEGEE.

The chain has TRBV24-1 and TRBJ1-2, with 7 bases fitting TRBD1. The V gene's germline CDR1 is KGHDR and CDR2 SFDVKD. V lost 3 bases and J lost 7; bases outside the gene matches: 7. CDR3 length equals 14 residues. The CDR3 region has the DNA TGTGCCACCAGTGATCGTTCAGGGGGGTTTGGCTACACCTTC. Its protein is CATSDRSGGFGYTF.

This chain uses TRBV12-5 with TRBJ2-2; no definite D call. The V gene's germline CDR1 is LGHNT and CDR2 FRNRAP. The CDR3 consists of 17 residues. V was trimmed by 2 bases and J by 2 bases, leaving 15 bases between them. The CDR3 loop is CASGLTPLIGNTGELFF. CDR3 bases: TGTGCTAGTGGTTTGACTCCACTCATCGGTAACACCGGGGAGCTGTTTTTT.

This clone was recorded only once. The chain joins TRBV12-3 or TRBV12-4 to TRBJ1-1; 9 bases are a match to TRBD1. This CDR3 spans 11 amino acids. V shed 5 bases and J 10 bases; nucleotides not matched to a gene: 2. CDR3 in amino acids: CASSPQGAAFF. The CDR3 DNA reads as TGTGCCAGCAGTCCACAGGGGGCAGCTTTCTTT.

The rearrangement uses TRBV9 and TRBJ2-3; perhaps TRBD2 as D (6 bases). Germline assignment: CDR1 SGDLS and CDR2 YYNGEE. The CDR3 runs to 17 residues. The germline V and J ends were trimmed by 2 bases and 3 bases, with 19 bases remaining between them. The CDR3 DNA sequence: TGTGCCAGCAGCGTCCGGGGAAGGGGAGGAAGGACAGATACGCAGTATTTT. Protein product: CASSVRGRGGRTDTQYF.

The gene calls are TRBV5-1 and TRBJ2-7; TRBD1 is a possible D gene (5 bases). Trimming shortened V by 3 bases and J by 1 base, and 8 bases separated the two germline ends. CDR1 and CDR2 (germline): SGHRS, YFSETQ. The CDR3 has 13 residues. DNA of the CDR3: TGCGCCAGCAGCTCGTCAGGGTCCTACGAGCAGTACTTC. It translates to CASSSSGSYEQYF.

The V and J genes are TRBV6-5 and TRBJ1-4, with 8 nucleotides matching TRBD1. The length of the CDR3 is 12 residues. Germline V gene data show CDR1 as MNHEY and CDR2 as SVGAGI. The ends lost 6 bases at V and 11 bases at J; junction bases unmatched: 5. CDR3 amino acids: CASSLDREKLFF. DNA of the CDR3: TGTGCCAGCAGCTTGGACAGGGAGAAACTGTTTTTT.

V is TRBV24-1 and J is TRBJ2-1; the D gene is possibly TRBD1 (6 bases). Trimming removed 2 bases at V and 9 bases at J, with 10 bases between. CDR3 length: 13 amino acids. Germline V CDR1 and CDR2: KGHDR, SFDVKD. The CDR3 loop reads CATSDSRGSEQFF. CDR3 coding DNA: TGTGCCACCAGTGATTCGAGGGGGAGTGAGCAGTTCTTC.

The chain employs TRBV5-8 and TRBJ2-3; 9 positions agree with TRBD1. The CDR3 is made up of 16 amino acids. After removal of 3 bases from V and 0 bases from J, the junction contained 5 bases not matched to a gene. Germline V gives CDR1 SGHTS, CDR2 YDEGEE. In DNA, the CDR3 is TGTGCCAGCAGCTCGGGACAGGGACCTAGCACAGATACGCAGTATTTT. This sequence encodes CASSSGQGPSTDTQYF.

The chain joins TRBV28 to TRBJ2-7; D possibly corresponds to TRBD1 (6 bases). This CDR3 spans 16 amino acids. Germline V gene sequence: CDR1 MDHEN, CDR2 SYDVKM. Trimming removed 5 bases from V and 3 bases from J, with 20 bases in between. This chain's CDR3 is CASSPRGGGDHYEQYF. Here the CDR3 DNA reads TGTGCCAGCAGTCCCAGGGGTGGTGGGGACCACTACGAGCAGTACTTC.

This clone has just a few counts. The CDR3 here is CAWSASRTGRNSPLHF. CDR3 sequence (DNA): TGTGCCTGGAGTGCCTCCCGGACAGGGAGGAATTCACCCCTCCACTTT. V usage is TRBV30 and J usage is TRBJ1-6; 8 positions match TRBD1. The CDR3 is made up of 16 amino acids. Germline loops: CDR1 GTSNPN, CDR2 SVGIG (reference sequence). After removal of 1 base from V and 7 bases from J, the junction contained 9 bases not matched to a gene.

V gene TRBV25-1 combines with J gene TRBJ2-5; 9 positions match TRBD1. The CDR3 has 16 residues. Germline V gene data show CDR1 as MGHDK and CDR2 as SYGVNS. V dropped 0 bases and J dropped 3; count of bases not matched to a gene: 5. CDR3: CASSEYGQGMKETQYF. CDR3 coding DNA: TGTGCCAGCAGTGAATACGGACAGGGGATGAAAGAGACCCAGTACTTC.